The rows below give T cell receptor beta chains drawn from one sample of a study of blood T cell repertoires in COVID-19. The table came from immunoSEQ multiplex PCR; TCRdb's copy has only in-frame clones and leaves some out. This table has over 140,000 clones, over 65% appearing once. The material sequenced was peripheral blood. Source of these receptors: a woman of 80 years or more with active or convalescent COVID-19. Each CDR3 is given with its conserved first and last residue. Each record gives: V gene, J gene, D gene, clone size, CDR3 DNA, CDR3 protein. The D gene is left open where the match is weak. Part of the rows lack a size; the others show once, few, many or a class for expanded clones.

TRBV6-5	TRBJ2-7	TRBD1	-	TGTGCCAGCAGTTACTCAGCAGGGGGCGTTCGCGAGCAGTACTTC	CASSYSAGGVREQYF
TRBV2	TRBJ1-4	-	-	TGTGCCAGCAGTATTATCCTTAGTGAAAAACTGTTTTTT	CASSIILSEKLFF
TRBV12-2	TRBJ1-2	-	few	TGTGCAAGTCGCTTGGCACAGGGATACTATGGCTACACCTTC	CASRLAQGYYGYTF
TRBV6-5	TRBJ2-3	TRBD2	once	TGTGCCAGCAGTTACTCTGGCGGGGGAGGCACAGATACGCAGTATTTT	CASSYSGGGGTDTQYF
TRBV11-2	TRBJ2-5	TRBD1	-	TGTGCCAGCAGCTTAGATGTCAGGACAGGGGGCGAGAAGACCCAGTACTTC	CASSLDVRTGGEKTQYF
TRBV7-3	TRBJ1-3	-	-	TGTGCCAGCAGCTTACTCCGGGGGAACACCATATATTTT	CASSLLRGNTIYF
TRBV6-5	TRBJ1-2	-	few	TGTGCCAGCGGAAATCAACGGGGTGGCTACACCTTC	CASGNQRGGYTF
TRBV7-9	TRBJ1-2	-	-	TGTGCCAGCAGCTTAGAGGCAGATGGACTTGACGGCTACACCTTC	CASSLEADGLDGYTF
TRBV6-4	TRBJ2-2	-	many	TGTGCCAGCAGTGACGCGGCAGGGGCTCCCGGGGAGCTGTTTTTT	CASSDAAGAPGELFF
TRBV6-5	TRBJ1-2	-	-	TGTGCCAGCAGCTCCGGTCAATCTGGCTACACCTTC	CASSSGQSGYTF
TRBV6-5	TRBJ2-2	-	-	TGTGCCAGCAGGAGGGGGGGTTCGGAAACCGGGGAGCTGTTTTTT	CASRRGGSETGELFF
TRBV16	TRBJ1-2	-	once	TGTGCCAGCAGCAACCGACAGCCCTATGGCTACACCTTC	CASSNRQPYGYTF
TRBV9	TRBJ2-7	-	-	TGTGCCAGCAGCGTACGGCTAGGCCCCTACGAGCAGTACTTC	CASSVRLGPYEQYF
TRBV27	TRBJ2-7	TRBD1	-	TGTGCCAGCAAATTCTCCTTCCGACAGGGGTCCTCCTACGAGCAGTACTTC	CASKFSFRQGSSYEQYF
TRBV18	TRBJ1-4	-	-	TGTGCCAGCTCAGGGAGTGGGGATGAAAAACTGTTTTTT	CASSGSGDEKLFF
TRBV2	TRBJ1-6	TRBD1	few	TGTGCCAGCAGTGAGCAGGGGGCGGATTCACCCCTCCACTTT	CASSEQGADSPLHF
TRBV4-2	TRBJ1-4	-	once	TGTGCCAGCAGCCCCTATCTTCGGGAGAATGAAAAACTGTTTTTT	CASSPYLRENEKLFF
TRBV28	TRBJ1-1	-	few	TGTGCCAGCAGTTTGTTCGGTCCCTCTGAAGCTTTCTTT	CASSLFGPSEAFF
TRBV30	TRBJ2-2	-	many	TGTGCCTGGAGTGTACTAGATGGCACCGGGGAGCTGTTTTTT	CAWSVLDGTGELFF
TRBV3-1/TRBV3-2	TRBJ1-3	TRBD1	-	TGTGCCAGCAGCCAGGGACAGGGAAACACCATATATTTT	CASSQGQGNTIYF
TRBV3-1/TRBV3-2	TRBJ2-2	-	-	TGTGCCAGCAGATTCGGGGGGCTGAACACCGGGGAGCTGTTTTTT	CASRFGGLNTGELFF
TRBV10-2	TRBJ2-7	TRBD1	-	TGCGCCAGCAGTCCAGGACAGGCCTACGAGCAGTACTTC	CASSPGQAYEQYF
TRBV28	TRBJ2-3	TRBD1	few	TGTGCCAGCAGATCAGCGGACAGGGGGCATAAAGATACGCAGTATTTT	CASRSADRGHKDTQYF
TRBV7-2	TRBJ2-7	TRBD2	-	TGTGCCAGCAGCTCTTACGGGACTAGCGGGGACGACGAGCAGTACTTC	CASSSYGTSGDDEQYF
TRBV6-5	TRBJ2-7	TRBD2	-	TGTGCCAGCAGTTACACGAGGGGAGGGTGGCAGTACTTC	CASSYTRGGWQYF
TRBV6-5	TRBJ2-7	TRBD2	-	TGTGCCAGCAGCCCCCGTTCCGGGAGGCACTACGAGCAGTACTTC	CASSPRSGRHYEQYF
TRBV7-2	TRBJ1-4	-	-	TGTGCCAGCAGCTTAGTAGTGGCGCGGGGGGCAACTAATGAAAAACTGTTTTTT	CASSLVVARGATNEKLFF
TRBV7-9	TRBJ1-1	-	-	TGTGCCAGCAGCTTAGCGGAGATGCAGGGTGCGAGTGTAATGACTGAAGCTTTCTTT	CASSLAEMQGASVMTEAFF
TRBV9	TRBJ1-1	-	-	TGTGCCAGCAGCGTCGGGGTCGGGGCTGAAGCTTTCTTT	CASSVGVGAEAFF
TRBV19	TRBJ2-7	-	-	TGTGCCAGTAGTATAGACAGGGGCTACGAGCAGTACTTC	CASSIDRGYEQYF
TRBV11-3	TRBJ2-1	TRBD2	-	TGTGCCAGCAGCTTAGTTCCTAGCGGGGGCTACAATGAGCAGTTCTTC	CASSLVPSGGYNEQFF
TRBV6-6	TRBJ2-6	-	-	TGTGCCAGCAGTTATAATCAGGGGATTGGGGCCAACGTCCTGACTTTC	CASSYNQGIGANVLTF
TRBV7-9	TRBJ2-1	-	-	TGTGCCAGCAGCTCCGCAATTAACCGGAGGGGGGGCAATGAGCAGTTCTTC	CASSSAINRRGGNEQFF